This T cell receptor beta chain was observed in a study of metastatic and nonmetastatic thyroid tumors. Study at large: For malignant and benign thyroid patients, tumor or nodule tissue and blood were the sources whose repertoires were compared.

Patients underwent thyroid surgery, and none had received any treatment before it. Authors' analysis steps: Variation in CDR3 across clinicopathological groups served as the basis for constructing a distant-metastasis classifier in papillary thyroid cancer. Via MiXCR, TCRdb re-called the PCR reads. TCRdb's processing, not the authors', yielded these V and J calls. The data show about 21,000 clones, with 28% seen just once and about 11% held by the top ten. This sequence was found in a female donor with papillary thyroid cancer or a benign thyroid nodule (not recorded which). Some clones in this sample may be carry-over from other donors' samples. Sequenced input: tumor tissue.

The CDR3 loop reads CASSSRLAGGTDTQYF. CDR3 DNA sequence: TGTGCCAGCAGTTCCCGACTAGCGGGAGGGACAGATACGCAGTATTTT. The chain carries TRBV27 and TRBJ2-3; 14 positions match TRBD2. The germline CDR1 and CDR2 sequences are MNHEY and SMNVEV (reference sequence). The CDR3 totals 16 residues. J was trimmed by 3 bases and V by 4 bases; bases with no gene match: 3.